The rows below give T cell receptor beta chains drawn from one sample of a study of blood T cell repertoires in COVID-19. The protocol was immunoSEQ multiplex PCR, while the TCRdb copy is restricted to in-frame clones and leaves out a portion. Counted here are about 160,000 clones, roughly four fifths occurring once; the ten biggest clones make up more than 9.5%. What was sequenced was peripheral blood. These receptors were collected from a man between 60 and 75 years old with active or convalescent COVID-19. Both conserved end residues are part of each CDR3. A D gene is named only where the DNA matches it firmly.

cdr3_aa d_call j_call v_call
CASRRGGNMNTEAFF NA TRBJ1-1 TRBV6-5
CASSPSGQGSSGYTF TRBD1 TRBJ1-2 TRBV5-1
CASSFRGGAETQYF NA TRBJ2-5 TRBV5-4
CASTGQGALTTEAFF TRBD1 TRBJ1-1 TRBV19
CASSLSTGARAELFF TRBD1 TRBJ1-4 TRBV19
CSASNGLNQPQHF NA TRBJ1-5 TRBV20-1
CASMAASGNTIYF NA TRBJ1-3 TRBV19
CASGLGDRGNNEQFF TRBD1 TRBJ2-1 TRBV12-5
CASSPPGAVPEQYF NA TRBJ2-7 TRBV18
CASSFGLLNTEAFF NA TRBJ1-1 TRBV11-2
CASSSSGGTEAFF NA TRBJ1-1 TRBV5-4